The subject of this entry is one TCR beta chain. The data originate from a study of PD-L1 blockade in urothelial cancer. The repertoire was sequenced with immunoSEQ multiplex PCR; TCRdb's copy has only in-frame clones and lacks some. The data hold roughly 29,000 clones, with around 86% observed a single time. CDR1 is ENHRY, CDR2 SYGVKD, per germline. The CDR3 is 15 residues long. The junction had 2 bases not matched to a gene; V was cut back by 4 bases and J by 0 bases. This TCR was recovered from a man aged 45 to 65 with urothelial cancer. The V call is TRBV10-3, the J call TRBJ2-3; 9 nucleotides line up with TRBD2. Specimen: PBMCs, collected around atezolizumab (anti-PD-L1) treatment. CDR3 bases: TGTGCCATCAGTGCGCTAGCGGGGAGCACAGATACGCAGTATTTT. Protein: CAISALAGSTDTQYF.